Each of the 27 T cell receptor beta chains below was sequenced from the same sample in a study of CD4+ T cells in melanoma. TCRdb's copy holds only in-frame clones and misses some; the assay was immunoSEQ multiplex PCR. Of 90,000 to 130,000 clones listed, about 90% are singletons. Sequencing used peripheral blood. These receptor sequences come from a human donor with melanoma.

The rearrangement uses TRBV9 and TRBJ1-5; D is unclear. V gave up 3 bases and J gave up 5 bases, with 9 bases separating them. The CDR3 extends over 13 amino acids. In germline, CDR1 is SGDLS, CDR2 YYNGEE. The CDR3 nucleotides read TGTGCCAGCAGCGCATCAGAGGATCAGCCCCAGCATTTT. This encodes CASSASEDQPQHF.

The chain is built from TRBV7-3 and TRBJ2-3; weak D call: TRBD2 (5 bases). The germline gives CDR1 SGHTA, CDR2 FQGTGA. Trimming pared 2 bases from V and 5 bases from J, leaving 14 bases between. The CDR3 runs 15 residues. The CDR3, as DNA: TGTGCCAGCAGCTTATTTGGGAGACGGGAAGATACGCAGTATTTT. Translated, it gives CASSLFGRREDTQYF. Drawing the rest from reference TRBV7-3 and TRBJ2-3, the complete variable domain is GAGVSQTPSNKVTEKGKYVELRCDPISGHTALYWYRQSLGQGPEFLIYFQGTGAADDSGLPNDRFFAVRPEGSVSTLKIQRTERGDSAVYLCASSLFGRREDTQYFGPGTRLTVL.

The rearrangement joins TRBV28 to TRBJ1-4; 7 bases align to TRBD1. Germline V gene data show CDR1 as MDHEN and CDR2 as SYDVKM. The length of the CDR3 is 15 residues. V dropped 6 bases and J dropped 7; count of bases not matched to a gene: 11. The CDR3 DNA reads TGTGCCAGCAGCCCCCCGGGACAGATGGGTGAAAAACTGTTTTTT. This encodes CASSPPGQMGEKLFF.

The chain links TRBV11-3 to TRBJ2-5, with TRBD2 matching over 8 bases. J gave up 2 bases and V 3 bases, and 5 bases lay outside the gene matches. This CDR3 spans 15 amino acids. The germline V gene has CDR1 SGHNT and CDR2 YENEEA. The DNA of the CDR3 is TGTGCCAGCAGCTTCACTAGCGGACCTCAAGAGACCCAGTACTTC. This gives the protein CASSFTSGPQETQYF.

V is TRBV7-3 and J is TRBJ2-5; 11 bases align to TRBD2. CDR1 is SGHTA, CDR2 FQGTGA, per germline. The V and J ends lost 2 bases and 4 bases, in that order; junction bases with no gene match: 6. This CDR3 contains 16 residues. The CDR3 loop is CASSLAPGLAGETQYF. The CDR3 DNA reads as TGTGCCAGCAGCTTAGCCCCTGGACTAGCGGGAGAGACCCAGTACTTC.

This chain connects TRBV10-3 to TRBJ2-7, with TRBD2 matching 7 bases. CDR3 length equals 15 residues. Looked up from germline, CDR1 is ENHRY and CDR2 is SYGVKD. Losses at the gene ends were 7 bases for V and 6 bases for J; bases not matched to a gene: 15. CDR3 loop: CAITSYEAGRGEQYF. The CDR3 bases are TGTGCCATCACCTCATACGAAGCGGGACGGGGCGAGCAGTACTTC.

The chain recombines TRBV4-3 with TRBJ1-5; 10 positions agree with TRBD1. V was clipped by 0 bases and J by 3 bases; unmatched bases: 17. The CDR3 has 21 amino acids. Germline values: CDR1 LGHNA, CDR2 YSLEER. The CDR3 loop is CASSQEGTGDKRRKNNQPQHF. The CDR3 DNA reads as TGCGCCAGCAGCCAAGAGGGGACAGGGGATAAACGAAGAAAAAACAATCAGCCCCAGCATTTT.

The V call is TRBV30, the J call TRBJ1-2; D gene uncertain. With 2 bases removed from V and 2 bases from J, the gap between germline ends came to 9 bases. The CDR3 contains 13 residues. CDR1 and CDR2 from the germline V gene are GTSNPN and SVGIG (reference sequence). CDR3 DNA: TGTGCCTGGAGTCCTCGGCGGAACTATGGCTACACCTTC. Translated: CAWSPRRNYGYTF. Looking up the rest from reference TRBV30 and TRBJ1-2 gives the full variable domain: SQTIHQWPATLVQPVGSPLSLECTVEGTSNPNLYWYRQAAGRGLQLLFYSVGIGQISSEVPQNLSASRPQDRQFILSSKKLLLSDSGFYLCAWSPRRNYGYTFGSGTRLTVV.

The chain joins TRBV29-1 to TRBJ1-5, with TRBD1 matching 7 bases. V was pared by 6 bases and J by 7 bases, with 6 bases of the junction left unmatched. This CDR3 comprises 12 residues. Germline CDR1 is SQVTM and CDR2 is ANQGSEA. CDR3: CSVGQVDQPQHF. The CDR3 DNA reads TGCAGCGTCGGACAGGTCGACCAGCCCCAGCATTTT. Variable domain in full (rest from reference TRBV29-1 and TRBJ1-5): SAVISQKPSRDICQRGTSLTIQCQVDSQVTMMFWYRQQPGQSLTLIATANQGSEATYESGFVIDKFPISRPNLTFSTLTVSNMSPEDSSIYLCSVGQVDQPQHFGDGTRLSIL.

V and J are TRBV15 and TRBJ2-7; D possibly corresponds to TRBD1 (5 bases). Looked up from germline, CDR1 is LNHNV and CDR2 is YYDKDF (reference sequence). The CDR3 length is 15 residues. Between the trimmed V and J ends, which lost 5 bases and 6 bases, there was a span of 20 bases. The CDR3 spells CATSLSPRVKGEQYF. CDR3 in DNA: TGTGCCACCAGCCTAAGCCCCAGGGTCAAGGGCGAGCAGTACTTC.

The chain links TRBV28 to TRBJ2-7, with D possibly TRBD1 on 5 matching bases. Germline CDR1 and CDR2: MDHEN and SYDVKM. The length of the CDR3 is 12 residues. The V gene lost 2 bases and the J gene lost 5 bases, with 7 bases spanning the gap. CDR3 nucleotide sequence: TGTGCCAGCAGTTTAAGCAGGGACGAGCAGTACTTC. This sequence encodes CASSLSRDEQYF.

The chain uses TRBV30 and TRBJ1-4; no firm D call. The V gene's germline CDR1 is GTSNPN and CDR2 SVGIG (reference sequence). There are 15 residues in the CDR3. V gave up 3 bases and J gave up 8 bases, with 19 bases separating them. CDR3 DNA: TGTGCCTGGAGCGCCACGACAAGCCCTCGGGAAAAACTGTTTTTT. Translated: CAWSATTSPREKLFF.

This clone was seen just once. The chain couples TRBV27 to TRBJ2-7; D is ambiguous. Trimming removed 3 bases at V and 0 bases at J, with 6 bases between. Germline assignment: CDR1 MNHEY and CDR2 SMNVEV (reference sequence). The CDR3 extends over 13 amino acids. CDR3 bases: TGTGCCAGCAGTTTCTCCAGCTCCTACGAGCAGTACTTC. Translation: CASSFSSSYEQYF.

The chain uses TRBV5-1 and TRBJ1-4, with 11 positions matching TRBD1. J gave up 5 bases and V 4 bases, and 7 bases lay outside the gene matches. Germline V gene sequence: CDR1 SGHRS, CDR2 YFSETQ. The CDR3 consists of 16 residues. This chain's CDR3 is CASSRQDRGPNEKLFF. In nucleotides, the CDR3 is TGCGCCAGCAGCCGACAGGACAGGGGGCCAAATGAAAAACTGTTTTTT.

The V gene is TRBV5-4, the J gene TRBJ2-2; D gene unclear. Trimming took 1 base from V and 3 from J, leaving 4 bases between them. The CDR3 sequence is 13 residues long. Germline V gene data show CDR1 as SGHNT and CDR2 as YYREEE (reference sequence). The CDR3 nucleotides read TGTGCCAGCAGCTTGCTGGACACCGGGGAGCTGTTTTTT. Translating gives CASSLLDTGELFF.

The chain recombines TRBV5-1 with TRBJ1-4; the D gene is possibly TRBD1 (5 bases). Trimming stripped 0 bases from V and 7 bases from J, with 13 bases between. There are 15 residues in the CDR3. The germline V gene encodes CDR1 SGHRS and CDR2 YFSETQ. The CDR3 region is CASSLVGQGSEKLFF. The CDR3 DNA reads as TGCGCCAGCAGCTTGGTCGGGCAGGGTAGTGAAAAACTGTTTTTT.

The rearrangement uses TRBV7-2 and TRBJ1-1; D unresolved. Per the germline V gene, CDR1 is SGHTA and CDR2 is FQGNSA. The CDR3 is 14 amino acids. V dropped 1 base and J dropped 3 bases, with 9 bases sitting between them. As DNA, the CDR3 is TGTGCCAGCAGCTTAGTTGGCCGGGACACTGAAGCTTTCTTT. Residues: CASSLVGRDTEAFF.

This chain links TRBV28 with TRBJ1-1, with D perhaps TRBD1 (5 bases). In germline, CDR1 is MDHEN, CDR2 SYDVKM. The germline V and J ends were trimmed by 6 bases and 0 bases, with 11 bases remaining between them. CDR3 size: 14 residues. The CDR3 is CASRGHPMNTEAFF. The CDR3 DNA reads TGTGCCAGCAGAGGACATCCCATGAACACTGAAGCTTTCTTT. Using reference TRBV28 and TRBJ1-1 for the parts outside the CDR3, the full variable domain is DVKVTQSSRYLVKRTGEKVFLECVQDMDHENMFWYRQDPGLGLRLIYFSYDVKMKEKGDIPEGYSVSREKKERFSLILESASTNQTSMYLCASRGHPMNTEAFFGQGTRLTVV.

The CDR3 sequence: CAIGTGSLSTDTQYF. CDR3 in DNA: TGTGCCATCGGAACAGGCAGCCTTAGCACAGATACGCAGTATTTT. This chain joins TRBV10-3 and TRBJ2-3; the D gene is possibly TRBD1 (5 bases). The CDR3 runs to 15 residues. The V gene lost 8 bases and the J gene lost 0 bases, with 15 bases spanning the gap. CDR1 and CDR2 (germline): ENHRY, SYGVKD.

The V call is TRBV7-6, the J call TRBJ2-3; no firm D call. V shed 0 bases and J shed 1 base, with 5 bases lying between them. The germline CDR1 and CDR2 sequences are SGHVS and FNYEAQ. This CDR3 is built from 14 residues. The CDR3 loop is CASSLASGTDTQYF. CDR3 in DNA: TGTGCCAGCAGCTTAGCAAGCGGCACAGATACGCAGTATTTT.

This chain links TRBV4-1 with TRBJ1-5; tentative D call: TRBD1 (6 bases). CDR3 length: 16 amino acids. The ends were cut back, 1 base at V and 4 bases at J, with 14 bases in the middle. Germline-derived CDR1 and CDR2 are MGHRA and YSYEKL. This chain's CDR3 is CASSQVIGQTNQPQHF. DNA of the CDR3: TGCGCCAGCAGCCAAGTGATCGGACAGACAAATCAGCCCCAGCATTTT.

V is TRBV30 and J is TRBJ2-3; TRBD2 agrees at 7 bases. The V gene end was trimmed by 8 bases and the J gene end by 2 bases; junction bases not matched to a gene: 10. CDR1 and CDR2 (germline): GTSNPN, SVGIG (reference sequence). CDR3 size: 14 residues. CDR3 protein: CAQRRGTSTDTQYF. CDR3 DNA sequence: TGTGCCCAAAGGCGGGGGACCTCCACAGATACGCAGTATTTT.

The CDR3 bases are TGTGCCAGTAGCCGTGACAGGGGAATATTGTTGGGAGAGACCCAGTACTTC. Translating it yields CASSRDRGILLGETQYF. V is TRBV19 and J is TRBJ2-5, with TRBD1 matching 8 bases. The CDR3 loop spans 17 amino acids. Germline trimming cut 6 bases from V and 4 bases from J; bases unmatched to any gene: 16. Germline assignment: CDR1 LNHDA and CDR2 SQIVND (reference sequence).

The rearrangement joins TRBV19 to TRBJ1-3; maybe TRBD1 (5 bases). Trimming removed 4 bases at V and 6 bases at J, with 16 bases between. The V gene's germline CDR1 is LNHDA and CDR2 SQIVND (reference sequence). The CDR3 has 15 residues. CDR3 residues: CASSTRRGPQNTIYF. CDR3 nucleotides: TGTGCCAGTAGTACCCGGAGGGGCCCCCAAAACACCATATATTTT.

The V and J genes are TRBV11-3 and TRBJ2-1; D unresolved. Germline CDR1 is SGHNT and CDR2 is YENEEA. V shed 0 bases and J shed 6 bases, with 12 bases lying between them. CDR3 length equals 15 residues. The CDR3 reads CASSLDPASSNEQFF. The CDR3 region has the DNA TGTGCCAGCAGCTTAGATCCCGCTAGTAGCAATGAGCAGTTCTTC.

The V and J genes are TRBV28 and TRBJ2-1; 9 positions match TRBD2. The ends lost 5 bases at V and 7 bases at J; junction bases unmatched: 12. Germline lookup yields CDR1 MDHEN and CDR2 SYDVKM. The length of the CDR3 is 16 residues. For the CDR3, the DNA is TGTGCCAGCAGTAGTGTAGCGGGGGAAATAAGGAATGAGCAGTTCTTC. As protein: CASSSVAGEIRNEQFF.

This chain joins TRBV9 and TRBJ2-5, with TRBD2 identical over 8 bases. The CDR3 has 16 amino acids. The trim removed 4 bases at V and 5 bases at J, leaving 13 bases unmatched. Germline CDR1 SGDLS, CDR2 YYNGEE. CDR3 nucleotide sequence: TGTGCCAGCAGCCCTCGGACTAGCTGGCTCGGGGAGACCCAGTACTTC. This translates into CASSPRTSWLGETQYF.